This T cell receptor (beta chain) came from a study of blood T cells in healthy people across ages. Study-level points and caveats: The CMV status of each donor remained undetermined, and this could have confounded shifts in expanded clonotypes.

As concerns this clonotype: Its target is not known.

Per sample, a minimum of 6.5 million PBMCs were isolated. The CDR3 runs 14 residues. J lost 7 bases, V lost 1 base, and 3 bases had no gene match. Germline V lookup: CDR1 SGHKS, CDR2 YYEKEE (reference sequence). Alongside a J-beta primer mix, a sample-barcoded 5' primer served in a second PCR lasting roughly 6 to 11 cycles. TCRdb re-analysed the 5' RACE reads in MiXCR, keeping a single row per CDR3 protein. The table lists 1.5 million to 2 million distinct CDR3 sequences, 49% of them singletons. Sequenced input: blood. This rearrangement joins TRBV5-5 to TRBJ2-1, with 9 bases that match TRBD2. The clonotype was recovered from a woman in her 40s in good health. The CDR3 DNA reads as TGTGCCAGCAGCTTGACGGGACTAGCTAATGAGCAGTTCTTC. Translated: CASSLTGLANEQFF.